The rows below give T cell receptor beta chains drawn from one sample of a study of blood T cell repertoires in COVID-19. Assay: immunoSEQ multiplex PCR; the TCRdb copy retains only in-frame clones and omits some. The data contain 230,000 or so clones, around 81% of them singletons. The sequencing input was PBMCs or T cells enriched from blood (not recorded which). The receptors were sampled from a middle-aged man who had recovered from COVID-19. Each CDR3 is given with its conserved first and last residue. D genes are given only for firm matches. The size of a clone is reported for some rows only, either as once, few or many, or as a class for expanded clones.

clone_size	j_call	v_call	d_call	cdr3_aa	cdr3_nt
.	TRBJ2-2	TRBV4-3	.	CASSQGVSEGGELFF	TGCGCCAGCAGCCAAGGTGTGAGCGAGGGCGGGGAGCTGTTTTTT
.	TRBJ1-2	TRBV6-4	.	CASSDSLADNHYGYTF	TGTGCCAGCAGTGACTCCCTGGCAGATAACCACTATGGCTACACCTTC
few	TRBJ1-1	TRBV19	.	CASSIGSGYGNTEAFF	TGTGCCAGTAGTATCGGGTCAGGGTACGGAAACACTGAAGCTTTCTTT
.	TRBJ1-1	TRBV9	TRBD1	CASSVGQGAKAFF	TGTGCCAGCAGCGTCGGACAGGGGGCTAAAGCTTTCTTT
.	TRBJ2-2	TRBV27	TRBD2	CASSPAGLAGYTGELFF	TGTGCCAGCAGTCCCGCGGGGCTAGCGGGATACACCGGGGAGCTGTTTTTT
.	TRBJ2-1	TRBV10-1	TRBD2	CASSESSGSRDEQFF	TGCGCCAGCAGTGAGTCGAGCGGGAGTAGGGATGAGCAGTTCTTC
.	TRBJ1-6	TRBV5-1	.	CASSPTGEFYNSPLHF	TGCGCCAGCAGCCCGACAGGCGAGTTCTATAATTCACCCCTCCACTTT
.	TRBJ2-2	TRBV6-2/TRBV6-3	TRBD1	CASSPWTGNTGELFF	TGTGCCAGCAGTCCCTGGACAGGGAACACCGGGGAGCTGTTTTTT
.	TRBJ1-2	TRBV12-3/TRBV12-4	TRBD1	CASRLQGSYGYTF	TGTGCCAGCAGGTTACAGGGGAGCTATGGCTACACCTTC
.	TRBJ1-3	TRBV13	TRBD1	CASSFTGGIDTIYF	TGTGCCAGCAGCTTTACAGGGGGGATCGACACCATATATTTT
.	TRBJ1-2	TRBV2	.	CASRAMPGFYGYTF	TGTGCCAGCAGGGCCATGCCGGGGTTCTATGGCTACACCTTC
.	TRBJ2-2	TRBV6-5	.	CASRGRSNTGELFF	TGTGCCAGCAGGGGCAGATCGAACACCGGGGAGCTGTTTTTT
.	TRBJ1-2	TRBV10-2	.	CASSEPPGSYGYTF	TGCGCCAGCAGTGAGCCCCCGGGAAGCTATGGCTACACCTTC
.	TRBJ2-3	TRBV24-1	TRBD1	CATRETGGSSAGDTQYF	TGTGCCACCAGGGAAACAGGGGGGAGCTCTGCTGGAGATACGCAGTATTTT
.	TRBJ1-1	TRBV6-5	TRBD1	CASSWTGMNTEAFF	TGTGCCAGCAGTTGGACAGGAATGAACACTGAAGCTTTCTTT
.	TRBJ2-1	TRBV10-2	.	CASSLEGGQLEQFF	TGCGCCAGCAGCCTGGAGGGGGGGCAGCTTGAGCAGTTCTTC